The 6 T cell receptor beta chains in this list originate from one sample, sequenced in a study of blood T cell repertoires in COVID-19. Data came from immunoSEQ multiplex PCR; TCRdb stores just in-frame clones and leaves some out. The data hold approximately 180,000 clones, with around 87% observed a single time. Sequencing was done on a sample of peripheral blood. These receptors all stem from a middle-aged man with active or convalescent COVID-19.

V is TRBV11-2 and J is TRBJ2-7, with a tentative D call TRBD2 (5 bases). Trimming took off 7 bases at V and 6 bases at J, with 19 bases between the two ends. Germline values: CDR1 SGHAT, CDR2 FQNNGV. The CDR3 has 14 amino acids. CDR3 loop: CASTGEGTRSEQYF. The CDR3 region has the DNA TGTGCCAGCACCGGCGAGGGTACACGCTCCGAGCAGTACTTC.

The chain links TRBV5-1 to TRBJ2-5; 9 bases are shared with TRBD2. The CDR3 sequence is 16 residues long. From germline, CDR1 is SGHRS and CDR2 YFSETQ. Trimming took 0 bases from V and 9 from J; bases not matched to a gene: 12. The CDR3 nucleotides read TGCGCCAGCAGCTTGGAGACGGCGGGGGGGCTTTCGGCCCAGTACTTC. Amino acids: CASSLETAGGLSAQYF.

The rearrangement uses TRBV4-2 and TRBJ2-1, with 10 bases fitting TRBD2. Germline V gene data show CDR1 as LGHNA and CDR2 as YNFKEQ. The CDR3 contains 16 residues. The J segment lost 4 bases and the V segment lost 0 bases, leaving 3 bases of the junction unmatched. The CDR3 nucleotides read TGTGCCAGCAGCCAAGAACAGCGGGGGGGATACAATGAGCAGTTCTTC. Translating gives CASSQEQRGGYNEQFF.

This clone appeared a single time. The J gene is TRBJ2-1, the V gene TRBV10-3; 9 bases agree with TRBD1. The V segment lost 9 bases and the J segment 9 bases; nucleotides outside the gene matches: 6. The V gene's germline CDR1 is ENHRY and CDR2 SYGVKD. The CDR3 loop spans 12 amino acids. This chain's CDR3 is CAIRTGAGEQFF. DNA for the CDR3: TGTGCCATAAGGACAGGGGCGGGTGAGCAGTTCTTC.

The chain joins TRBV12-3 or TRBV12-4 to TRBJ2-7, with TRBD2 as a possible D gene (6 bases). Trimming took off 0 bases at V and 6 bases at J, with 9 bases between the two ends. The CDR3 runs to 13 residues. In DNA form, the CDR3 reads TGTGCCAGCAGTTTAGCTGCGGGATTCGAGCAGTACTTC. Encoded protein: CASSLAAGFEQYF.

The chain joins TRBV6-1 to TRBJ1-3, with D unresolved. This CDR3 comprises 16 residues. Germline V CDR1 and CDR2: MNHNS, SASEGT. V lost 3 bases and J 0 bases, leaving 12 bases between the germline ends. CDR3 sequence reads: CASSDPGAPSGNTIYF. CDR3 in DNA: TGTGCCAGCAGTGACCCCGGAGCACCCTCTGGAAACACCATATATTTT.